This T cell receptor beta chain was captured by sequencing in a study of T cell responses to AZD1222 COVID-19 vaccine. The V end lost 5 bases, the J end lost 2 bases, and 14 bases lay between the germline ends. The CDR3 covers 15 residues. Germline CDR1 reads ENHRY; CDR2 reads SYGVKD. Clones were read by immunoSEQ multiplex PCR, and TCRdb kept only the in-frame ones, dropping some. The sample contains some 130,000 clones, roughly 93% of which appear only once. The input for sequencing was peripheral blood, taken 28 days after the second AZD1222 dose. This TCR was recovered from an adult who received the AZD1222 COVID-19 vaccine. The genes are TRBV10-3 and TRBJ2-3, with TRBD2 as a possible D gene (6 bases). The CDR3, as DNA: TGTGCCATCAGTATACTAGCAGTAAACACAGATACGCAGTATTTT. Protein sequence: CAISILAVNTDTQYF.